Sequencing of this T cell receptor (beta chain) was carried out in a study of cytomegalovirus exposure and HLA in healthy donors. Comment on this clone: Its target is not known.

General study points: Data from an earlier analysis indicated that most TCR beta V segments were productive either about 87% or about 30% of the time. A later analysis showed HLA-associated TCR beta chains outstripping equally common others in clonal expansion. The analysis excluded some indistinguishable V segments, including TRBV6-2 and TRBV6-3.

Amplification used 60 Vbeta primers and 13 Jbeta primers. Clones were sequenced by immunoSEQ multiplex PCR, and TCRdb holds only the in-frame ones, with some missing. The sample includes some 130,000 clones, about 66% of them seen just once. The CDR3 runs to 12 residues. Trimming shortened V by 6 bases and J by 9 bases, and 12 bases separated the two germline ends. The germline CDR1 and CDR2 sequences are MNHEY and SMNVEV (reference sequence). J is TRBJ2-1 and V is TRBV27; D ambiguous. The TCR sequence derives from a human donor in good health. The sequenced sample was PBMCs. CDR3 in amino acids: CASSMGPSEQFF. In DNA, the CDR3 is TGTGCCAGCAGCATGGGCCCAAGTGAGCAGTTCTTC.